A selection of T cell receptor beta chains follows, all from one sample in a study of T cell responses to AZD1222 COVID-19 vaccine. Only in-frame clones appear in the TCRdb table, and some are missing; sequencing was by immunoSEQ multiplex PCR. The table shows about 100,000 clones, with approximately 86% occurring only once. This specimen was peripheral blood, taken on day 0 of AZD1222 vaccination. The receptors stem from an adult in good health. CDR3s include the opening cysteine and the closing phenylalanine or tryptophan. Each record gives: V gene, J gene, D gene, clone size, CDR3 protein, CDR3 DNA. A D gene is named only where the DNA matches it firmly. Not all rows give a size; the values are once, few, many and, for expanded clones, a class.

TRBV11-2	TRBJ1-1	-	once	CASRPPSGSEAFF	TGTGCCAGCAGGCCGCCAAGCGGTTCGGAAGCTTTCTTT
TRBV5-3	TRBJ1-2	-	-	CARSTGRGAGYGYTF	TGTGCCAGAAGCACCGGGAGGGGCGCCGGCTATGGCTACACCTTC
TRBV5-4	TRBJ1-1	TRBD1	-	CASSSRDRGRTEAFF	TGTGCCAGCAGCTCACGGGACAGGGGGCGAACTGAAGCTTTCTTT
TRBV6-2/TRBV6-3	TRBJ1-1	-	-	CASSFRTGNTEAFF	TGTGCCAGCAGTTTTAGAACGGGGAACACTGAAGCTTTCTTT
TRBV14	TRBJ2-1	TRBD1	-	CASSQPTGTGPYNEQFF	TGTGCCAGCAGCCAACCCACCGGGACAGGGCCCTACAATGAGCAGTTCTTC
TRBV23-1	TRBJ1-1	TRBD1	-	CASSQPTGVMNTEAFF	TGCGCCAGCAGTCAACCCACAGGGGTCATGAACACTGAAGCTTTCTTT
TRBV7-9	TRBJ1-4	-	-	CASSSSGADEKLFF	TGTGCCAGCAGCTCTAGTGGGGCCGATGAAAAACTGTTTTTT
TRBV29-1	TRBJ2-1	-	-	CSGRMGAYNEQFF	TGCAGCGGCCGGATGGGGGCTTACAATGAGCAGTTCTTC
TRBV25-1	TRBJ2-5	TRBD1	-	CASSRWGQPREPQYF	TGTGCCAGCAGCCGCTGGGGACAGCCAAGAGAGCCCCAGTACTTC
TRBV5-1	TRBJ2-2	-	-	CASRQGSPGELFF	TGCGCCAGCAGACAGGGCTCTCCCGGGGAGCTGTTTTTT